The clone carrying this T cell receptor beta chain occurred a few times. The ends were cut back, 1 base at V and 2 bases at J, with 13 bases in the middle. Germline CDR1 is LNHDA and CDR2 is SQIVND (reference sequence). The CDR3 spans 16 residues. These data are taken from a study of blood T cell repertoires in COVID-19. Turning to the study itself: COVID-19 samples, acute and convalescent, were from the United States, Italy and Spain. PBMCs, B-cell-depleted T cells, or T cells were the source of the cDNA or gDNA that made up the material.

In the authors' workflow: Amplification of reference gene primers provided the estimated nucleated cell counts. Only in-frame clones appear in the TCRdb table, and some are missing; sequencing was by immunoSEQ multiplex PCR. V and J calls and clone size are as listed in that table; D and trimming were resolved from the DNA. This table has 150,000 to 200,000 clones, just under 80% appearing once. Sequences were obtained from peripheral blood. The clonotype originates from a woman older than 75 with active or convalescent COVID-19. The chain recombines TRBV19 with TRBJ2-3; possibly TRBD1 for D (7 bases). The CDR3 DNA is TGTGCCAGTAGTATAGGTGGAGGGGGCTACACAGATACGCAGTATTTT. Protein sequence: CASSIGGGGYTDTQYF.